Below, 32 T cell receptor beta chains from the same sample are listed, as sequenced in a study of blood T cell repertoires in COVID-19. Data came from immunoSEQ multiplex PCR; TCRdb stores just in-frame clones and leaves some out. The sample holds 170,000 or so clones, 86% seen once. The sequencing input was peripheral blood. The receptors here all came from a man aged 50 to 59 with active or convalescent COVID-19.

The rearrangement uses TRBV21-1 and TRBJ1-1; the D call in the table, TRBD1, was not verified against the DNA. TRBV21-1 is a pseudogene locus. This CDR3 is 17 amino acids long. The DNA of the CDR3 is TGTGCCAGCACCTTTATATGGGCAGGGCTCATGAACACTGAAGCTTTCTTT. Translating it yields CASTFIWAGLMNTEAFF.

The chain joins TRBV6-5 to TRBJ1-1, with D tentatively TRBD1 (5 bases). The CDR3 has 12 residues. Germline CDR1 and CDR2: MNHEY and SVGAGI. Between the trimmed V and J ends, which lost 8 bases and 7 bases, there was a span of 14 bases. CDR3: CASVGGSLEAFF. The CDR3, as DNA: TGTGCCAGCGTCGGGGGATCCCTTGAAGCTTTCTTT.

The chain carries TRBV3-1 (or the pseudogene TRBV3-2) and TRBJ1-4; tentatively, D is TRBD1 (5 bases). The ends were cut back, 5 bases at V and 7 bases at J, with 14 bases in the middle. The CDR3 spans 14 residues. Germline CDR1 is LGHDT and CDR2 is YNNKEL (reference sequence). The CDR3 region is CASSERQLSEKLFF. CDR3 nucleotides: TGTGCCAGCAGCGAGAGACAGCTTAGTGAAAAACTGTTTTTT.

Here the CDR3 DNA reads TGTGCCACCAGTGATTTCACTACAGATACGCAGTATTTT. Its protein is CATSDFTTDTQYF. The rearrangement uses TRBV24-1 and TRBJ2-3; D not resolved. Deletions cut 1 base from V and 3 bases from J, with 4 bases between. The germline V gene has CDR1 KGHDR and CDR2 SFDVKD. The CDR3 consists of 13 residues.

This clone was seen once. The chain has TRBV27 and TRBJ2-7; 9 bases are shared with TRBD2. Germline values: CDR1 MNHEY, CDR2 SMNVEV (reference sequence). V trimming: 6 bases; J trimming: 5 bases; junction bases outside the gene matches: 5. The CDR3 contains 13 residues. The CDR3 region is CASSRTSDNEQYF. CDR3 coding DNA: TGTGCCAGCAGCCGGACTAGCGACAACGAGCAGTACTTC.

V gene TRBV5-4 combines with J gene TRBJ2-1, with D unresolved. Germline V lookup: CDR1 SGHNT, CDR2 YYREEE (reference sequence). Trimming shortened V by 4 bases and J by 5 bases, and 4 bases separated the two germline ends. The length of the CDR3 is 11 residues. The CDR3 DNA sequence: TGTGCCAGCAGCCCGGACAATGAGCAGTTCTTC. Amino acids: CASSPDNEQFF. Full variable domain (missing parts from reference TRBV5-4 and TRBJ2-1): ETGVTQSPTHLIKTRGQQVTLRCSSQSGHNTVSWYQQALGQGPQFIFQYYREEENGRGNFPPRFSGLQFPNYSSELNVNALELDDSALYLCASSPDNEQFFGPGTRLTVL.

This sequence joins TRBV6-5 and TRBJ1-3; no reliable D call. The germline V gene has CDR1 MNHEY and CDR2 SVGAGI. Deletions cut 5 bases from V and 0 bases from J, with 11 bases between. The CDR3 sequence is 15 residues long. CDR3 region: CASSPTENSGNTIYF. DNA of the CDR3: TGTGCCAGCAGTCCCACGGAGAACTCTGGAAACACCATATATTTT.

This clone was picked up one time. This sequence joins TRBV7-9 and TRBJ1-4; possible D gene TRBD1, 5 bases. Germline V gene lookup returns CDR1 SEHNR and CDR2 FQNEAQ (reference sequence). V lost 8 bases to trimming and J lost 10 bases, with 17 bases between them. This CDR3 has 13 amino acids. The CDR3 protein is CASDSGGRGKLFF. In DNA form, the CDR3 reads TGTGCCAGCGATTCGGGGGGGAGAGGAAAACTGTTTTTT.

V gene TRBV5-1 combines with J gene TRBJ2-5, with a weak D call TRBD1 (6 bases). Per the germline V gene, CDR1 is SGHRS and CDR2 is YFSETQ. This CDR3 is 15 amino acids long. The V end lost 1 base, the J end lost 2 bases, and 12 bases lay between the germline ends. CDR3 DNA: TGCGCCAGCAGCTTGCGGGCAGGGGAGCAAGAGACCCAGTACTTC. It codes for CASSLRAGEQETQYF.

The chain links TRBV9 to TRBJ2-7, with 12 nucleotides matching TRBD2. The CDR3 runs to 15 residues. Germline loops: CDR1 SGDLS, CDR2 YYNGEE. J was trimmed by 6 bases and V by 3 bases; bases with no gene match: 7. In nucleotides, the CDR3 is TGTGCCAGCAGCGGACTAGCGGGAGCAATGAGCGAGCAGTACTTC. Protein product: CASSGLAGAMSEQYF.

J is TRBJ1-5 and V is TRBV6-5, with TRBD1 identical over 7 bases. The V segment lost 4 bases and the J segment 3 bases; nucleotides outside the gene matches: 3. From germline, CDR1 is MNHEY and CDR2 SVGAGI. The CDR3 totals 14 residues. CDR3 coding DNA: TGTGCCAGCAGTTCTACAGGGGACAATCAGCCCCAGCATTTT. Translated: CASSSTGDNQPQHF.

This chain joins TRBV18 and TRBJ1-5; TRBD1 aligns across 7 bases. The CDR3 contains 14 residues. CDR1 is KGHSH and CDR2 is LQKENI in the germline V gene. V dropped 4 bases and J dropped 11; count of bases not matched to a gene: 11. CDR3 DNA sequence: TGTGCCAGCTCACAGTCCCGGGACAGCTCGGCCCAGCATTTT. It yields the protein CASSQSRDSSAQHF.

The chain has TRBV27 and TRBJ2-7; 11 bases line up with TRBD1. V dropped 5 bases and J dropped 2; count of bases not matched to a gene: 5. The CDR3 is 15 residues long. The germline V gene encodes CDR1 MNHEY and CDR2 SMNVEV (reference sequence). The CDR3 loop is CASSQQGQGAYEQYF. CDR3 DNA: TGTGCCAGCAGTCAGCAGGGACAGGGGGCCTACGAGCAGTACTTC.

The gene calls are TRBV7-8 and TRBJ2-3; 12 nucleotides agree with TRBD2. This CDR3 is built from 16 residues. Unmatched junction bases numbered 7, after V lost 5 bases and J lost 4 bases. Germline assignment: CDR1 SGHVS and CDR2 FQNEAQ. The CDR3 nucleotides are TGTGCCAGCAGCGCTAGCGGGGGGGCGGGGGCAGATACGCAGTATTTT. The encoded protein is CASSASGGAGADTQYF.

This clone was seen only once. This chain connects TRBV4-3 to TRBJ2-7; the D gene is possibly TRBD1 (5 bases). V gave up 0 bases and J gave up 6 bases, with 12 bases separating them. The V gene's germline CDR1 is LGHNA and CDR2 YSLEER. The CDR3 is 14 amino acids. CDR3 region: CASSQEVSGPEQYF. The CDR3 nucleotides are TGCGCCAGCAGCCAAGAGGTATCAGGGCCCGAGCAGTACTTC.

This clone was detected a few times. CDR3 nucleotide sequence: TGTGCCAGCAGCGCGGGCGGACAGGGTTCCTACGAGCAGTACTTC. As protein: CASSAGGQGSYEQYF. The chain has TRBV6-2 or TRBV6-3 and TRBJ2-7, with TRBD1 identical over 8 bases. The CDR3 extends over 15 amino acids. The V gene end was trimmed by 6 bases and the J gene end by 1 base; junction bases not matched to a gene: 8. The germline V gene has CDR1 MNHEY and CDR2 SVGEGT.

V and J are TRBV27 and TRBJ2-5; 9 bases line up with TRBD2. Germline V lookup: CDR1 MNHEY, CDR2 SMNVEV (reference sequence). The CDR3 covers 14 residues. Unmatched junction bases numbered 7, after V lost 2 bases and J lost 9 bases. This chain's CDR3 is CASSLAGGPGSQYF. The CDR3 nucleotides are TGTGCCAGCAGTTTAGCGGGAGGGCCGGGGTCCCAGTACTTC.

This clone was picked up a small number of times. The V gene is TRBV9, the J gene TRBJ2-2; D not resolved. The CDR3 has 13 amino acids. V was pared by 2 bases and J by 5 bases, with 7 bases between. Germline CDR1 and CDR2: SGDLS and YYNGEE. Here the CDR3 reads CASSVGPTGELFF. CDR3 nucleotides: TGTGCCAGCAGCGTTGGGCCTACCGGGGAGCTGTTTTTT.

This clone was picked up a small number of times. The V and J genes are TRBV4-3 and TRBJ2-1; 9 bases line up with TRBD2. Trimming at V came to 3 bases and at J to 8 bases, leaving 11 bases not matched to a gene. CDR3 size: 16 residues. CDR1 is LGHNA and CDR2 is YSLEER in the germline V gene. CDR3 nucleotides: TGCGCCAGCAGCCACCCCCCGGGACTAGCATCGGATGAGCAGTTCTTC. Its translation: CASSHPPGLASDEQFF.

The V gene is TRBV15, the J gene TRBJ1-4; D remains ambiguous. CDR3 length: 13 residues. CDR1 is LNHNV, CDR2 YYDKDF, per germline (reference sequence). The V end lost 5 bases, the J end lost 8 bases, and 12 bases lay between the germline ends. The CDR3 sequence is CATSETTEEKLFF. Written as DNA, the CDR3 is TGTGCCACCAGCGAGACAACGGAAGAAAAACTGTTTTTT.

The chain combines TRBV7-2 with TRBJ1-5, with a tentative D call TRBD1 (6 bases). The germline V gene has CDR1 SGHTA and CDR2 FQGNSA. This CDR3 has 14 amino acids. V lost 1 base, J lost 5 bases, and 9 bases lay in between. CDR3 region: CASSLDSGDQPQHF. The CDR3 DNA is TGTGCCAGCAGCTTAGACTCAGGGGATCAGCCCCAGCATTTT.

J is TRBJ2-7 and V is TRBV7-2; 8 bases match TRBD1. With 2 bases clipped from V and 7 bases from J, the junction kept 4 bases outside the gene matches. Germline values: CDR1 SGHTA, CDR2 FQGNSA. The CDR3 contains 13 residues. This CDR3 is CASSLFQGAEQYF. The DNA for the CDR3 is TGTGCCAGCAGCTTATTCCAGGGGGCTGAGCAGTACTTC.

CDR3 DNA sequence: TGCAGCGTTGAAGTAGGGACAGGGGGCGGTCAGCCCCAGCATTTT. This codes for CSVEVGTGGGQPQHF. This sequence joins TRBV29-1 and TRBJ1-5; 12 positions agree with TRBD1. Germline values: CDR1 SQVTM, CDR2 ANQGSEA. V was pared by 1 base and J by 6 bases, with 4 bases of the junction left unmatched. This CDR3 comprises 15 residues.

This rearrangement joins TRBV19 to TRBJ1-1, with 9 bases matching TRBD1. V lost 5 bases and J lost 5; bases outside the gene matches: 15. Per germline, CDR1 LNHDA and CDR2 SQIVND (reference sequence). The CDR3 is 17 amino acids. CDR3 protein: CASSPIPGTGRGTEAFF. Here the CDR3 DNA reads TGTGCCAGTAGTCCTATCCCGGGGACAGGGAGGGGTACTGAAGCTTTCTTT.

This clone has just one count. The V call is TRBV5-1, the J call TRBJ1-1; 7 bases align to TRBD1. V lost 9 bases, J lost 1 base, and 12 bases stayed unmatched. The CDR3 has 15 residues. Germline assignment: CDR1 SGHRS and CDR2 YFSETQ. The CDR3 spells CATRGEGTGNTEAFF. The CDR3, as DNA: TGCGCCACCAGGGGGGAGGGAACCGGGAACACTGAAGCTTTCTTT.

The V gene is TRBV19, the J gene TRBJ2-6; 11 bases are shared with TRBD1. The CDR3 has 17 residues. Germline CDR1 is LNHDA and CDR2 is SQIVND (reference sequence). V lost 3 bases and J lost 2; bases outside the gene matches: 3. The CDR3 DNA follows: TGTGCCAGTAGTATGAGGACAGGGGGCGCTGGGGCCAACGTCCTGACTTTC. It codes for CASSMRTGGAGANVLTF.

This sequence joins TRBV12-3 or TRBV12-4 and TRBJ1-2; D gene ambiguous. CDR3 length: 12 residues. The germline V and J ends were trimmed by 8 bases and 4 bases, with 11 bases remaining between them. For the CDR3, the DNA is TGTGCCAGCCTTGGCGGGAGCTATGGCTACACCTTC. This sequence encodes CASLGGSYGYTF.

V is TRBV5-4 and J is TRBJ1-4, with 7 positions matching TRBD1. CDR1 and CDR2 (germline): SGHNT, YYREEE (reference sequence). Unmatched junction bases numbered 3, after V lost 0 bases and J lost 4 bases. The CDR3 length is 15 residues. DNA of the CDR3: TGTGCCAGCAGCTTGGGTCGGGACAGTAATGAAAAACTGTTTTTT. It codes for CASSLGRDSNEKLFF.

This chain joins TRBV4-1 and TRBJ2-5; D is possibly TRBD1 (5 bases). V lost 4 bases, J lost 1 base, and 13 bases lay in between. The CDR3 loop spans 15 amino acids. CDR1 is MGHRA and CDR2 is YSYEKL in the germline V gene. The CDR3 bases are TGCGCCAGCAGCCCAAACATAGGGGTCCAAGAGACCCAGTACTTC. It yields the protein CASSPNIGVQETQYF.

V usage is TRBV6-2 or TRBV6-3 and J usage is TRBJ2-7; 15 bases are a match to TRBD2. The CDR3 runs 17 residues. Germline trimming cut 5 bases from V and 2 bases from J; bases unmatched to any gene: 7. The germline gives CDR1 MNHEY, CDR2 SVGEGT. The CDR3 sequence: CASSNKGLAGGPYEQYF. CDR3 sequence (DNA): TGTGCCAGCAGTAACAAGGGACTAGCGGGGGGCCCCTACGAGCAGTACTTC.

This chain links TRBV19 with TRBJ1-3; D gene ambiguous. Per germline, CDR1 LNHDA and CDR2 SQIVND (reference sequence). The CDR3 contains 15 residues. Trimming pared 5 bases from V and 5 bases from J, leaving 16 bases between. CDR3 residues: CASSLPEGMRNTIYF. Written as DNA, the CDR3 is TGTGCCAGTAGTCTCCCGGAGGGCATGAGAAACACCATATATTTT.

CDR3 sequence (DNA): TGTGCCAGCAGCCCGGGCGGGGGCCGGAGCACAGATACGCAGTATTTT. This gives the protein CASSPGGGRSTDTQYF. This chain connects TRBV5-4 to TRBJ2-3, with D perhaps matching TRBD2 (7 bases). Trimming stripped 4 bases from V and 0 bases from J, with 15 bases between. Germline values: CDR1 SGHNT, CDR2 YYREEE (reference sequence). CDR3 length: 16 amino acids.